This record covers a single TCR beta chain. Its antigen remains unknown. The data derive from a study of tumor-infiltrating lymphocytes in primary liver carcinoma. Study findings and constraints: All five tumor regions shared only about 8-25% of top clones.

Without any cell sorting, about 19-32 mg of bulk tissue yielded co-extracted RNA and DNA. Each participant had primary liver carcinoma, and surgical resection was the treatment. Treatment-naive at the time, the patients had chronic HBV infection. With 500 to 650 ng total RNA as template and a constant-region primer, TCR beta cDNA was made. Three nested multiplex PCR rounds, a slightly modified ARM-PCR method, built the TCR beta libraries. Investigators reported that the first two PCR rounds, at 9 to 11 cycles each, used TRBV1-TRBV30 forward primers with a C-beta reverse primer. A single record per CDR3 protein comes from TCRdb applying MiXCR to the multiplex PCR reads. Here the sample spans about 64,000 distinct CDR3 sequences, roughly two thirds being singletons. The CDR3 loop spans 15 amino acids. After removal of 9 bases from V and 8 bases from J, the junction contained 13 bases not matched to a gene. Germline V gives CDR1 MNHEY, CDR2 SVGEGT.

The V gene is TRBV6-2 or TRBV6-3, the J gene TRBJ2-1; 10 positions agree with TRBD2. This clonotype was sampled from a middle-aged man with primary liver carcinoma and hepatitis B virus infection. The specimen was liver tumor tissue from sampling region 4. Subset: tumor region T4, right-lateral pole. The CDR3 DNA sequence: TGTGCCAGTCCTGCGACTAGCGGGCGATACCATGAGCAGTTCTTC. This gives the protein CASPATSGRYHEQFF.